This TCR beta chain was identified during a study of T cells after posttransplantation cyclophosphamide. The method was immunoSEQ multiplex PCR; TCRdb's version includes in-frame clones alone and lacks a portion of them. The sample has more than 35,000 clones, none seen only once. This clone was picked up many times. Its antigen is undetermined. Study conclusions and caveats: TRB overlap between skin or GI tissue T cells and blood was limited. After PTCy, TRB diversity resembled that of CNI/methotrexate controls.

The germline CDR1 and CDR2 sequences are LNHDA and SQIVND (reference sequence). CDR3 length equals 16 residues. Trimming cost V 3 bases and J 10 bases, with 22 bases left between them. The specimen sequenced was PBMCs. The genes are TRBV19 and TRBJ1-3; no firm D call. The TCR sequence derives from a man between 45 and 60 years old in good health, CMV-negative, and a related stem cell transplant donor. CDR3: CASSISPGAGSGTIYF. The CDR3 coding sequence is TGTGCCAGTAGTATTAGTCCAGGAGCCGGTTCGGGAACCATATATTTT.